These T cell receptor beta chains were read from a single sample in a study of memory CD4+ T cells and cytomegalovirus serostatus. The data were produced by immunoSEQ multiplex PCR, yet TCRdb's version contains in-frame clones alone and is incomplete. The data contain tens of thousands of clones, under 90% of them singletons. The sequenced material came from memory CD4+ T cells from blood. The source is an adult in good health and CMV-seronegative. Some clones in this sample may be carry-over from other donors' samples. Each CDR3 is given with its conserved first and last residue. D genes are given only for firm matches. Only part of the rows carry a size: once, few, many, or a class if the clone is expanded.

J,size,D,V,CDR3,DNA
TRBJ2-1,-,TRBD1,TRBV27,CASSFERPRQGSSYNEQFF,TGTGCCAGCAGTTTCGAAAGACCCCGACAGGGTAGCTCCTACAATGAGCAGTTCTTC
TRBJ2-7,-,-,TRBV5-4,CASSRGAGDNYEQYF,TGTGCCAGCAGCCGTGGGGCTGGGGACAACTACGAGCAGTACTTC
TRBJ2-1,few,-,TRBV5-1,CASSLYIASYNEQFF,TGCGCCAGCAGCTTGTATATAGCGTCATACAATGAGCAGTTCTTC
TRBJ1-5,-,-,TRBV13,CASSVWGSNQPQHF,TGTGCCAGCAGCGTCTGGGGGAGCAATCAGCCCCAGCATTTT
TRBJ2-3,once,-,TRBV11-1,CASSPPFWRRRTDTQYF,TGTGCCAGCAGCCCCCCGTTCTGGCGCCGACGCACAGATACGCAGTATTTT
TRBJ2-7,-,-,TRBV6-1,CASRGLGTSWEQYF,TGTGCCAGCAGGGGATTAGGGACCTCTTGGGAGCAGTACTTC
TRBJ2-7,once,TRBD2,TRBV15,CATSRDMGGPPEQYF,TGTGCCACCAGCAGAGATATGGGAGGGCCCCCCGAGCAGTACTTC
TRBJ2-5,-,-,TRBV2,CASSEGALGKETQYF,TGTGCCAGCAGTGAAGGAGCACTAGGAAAAGAGACCCAGTACTTC
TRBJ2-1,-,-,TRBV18,CASSPLARNNEQFF,TGTGCCAGCTCACCATTGGCCAGGAACAATGAGCAGTTCTTC
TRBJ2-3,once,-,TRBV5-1,CASSLGGRTDTQYF,TGCGCCAGCAGCTTGGGCGGACGCACAGATACGCAGTATTTT
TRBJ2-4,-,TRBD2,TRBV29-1,CSVLAGGLKNIQYF,TGCAGCGTCTTAGCGGGAGGCCTTAAAAACATTCAGTACTTC
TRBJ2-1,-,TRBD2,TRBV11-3,CASSPSGRTSSYNEQFF,TGTGCCAGCAGTCCTAGCGGGAGGACTAGCTCCTACAATGAGCAGTTCTTC
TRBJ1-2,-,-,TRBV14,CASSQAPDYGYTF,TGTGCCAGCAGCCAAGCCCCAGACTATGGCTACACCTTC
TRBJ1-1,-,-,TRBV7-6,CASSLGPGPGTEAFF,TGTGCCAGCAGCTTAGGGCCGGGGCCGGGCACTGAAGCTTTCTTT
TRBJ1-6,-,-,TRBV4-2,CASSQDKRVPNSPLHF,TGTGCCAGCAGCCAAGATAAACGGGTACCCAATTCACCCCTCCACTTT
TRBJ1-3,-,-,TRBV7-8,CASSLTGNTIYF,TGTGCCAGCAGCTTAACTGGAAACACCATATATTTT
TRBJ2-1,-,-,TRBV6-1,CASAYNEQFF,TGTGCCAGCGCCTACAATGAGCAGTTCTTC
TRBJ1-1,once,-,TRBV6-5,CASVWNTEAFF,TGTGCCAGCGTCTGGAACACTGAAGCTTTCTTT
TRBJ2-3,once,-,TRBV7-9,CASSLFGVGTDTQYF,TGTGCCAGCAGCTTATTCGGCGTGGGGACAGATACGCAGTATTTT
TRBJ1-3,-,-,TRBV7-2,CASSSRGGNTIYF,TGTGCCAGCAGCTCCAGGGGTGGAAACACCATATATTTT
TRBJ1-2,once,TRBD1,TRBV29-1,CSVEPGTGIEGYTF,TGCAGCGTAGAGCCCGGGACAGGAATAGAGGGCTACACCTTC
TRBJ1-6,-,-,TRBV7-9,CASSLANNSPLHF,TGTGCCAGCAGCTTAGCGAACAATTCACCCCTCCACTTT
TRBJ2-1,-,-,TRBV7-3,CASSLQGNEQFF,TGTGCCAGCAGCTTACAGGGGAATGAGCAGTTCTTC
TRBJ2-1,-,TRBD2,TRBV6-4,CASSEAGLAGGSYNEQFF,TGTGCCAGCAGTGAAGCGGGACTAGCGGGAGGCTCCTACAATGAGCAGTTCTTC
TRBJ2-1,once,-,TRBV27,CASSFQQAREQFF,TGTGCCAGCAGTTTTCAACAGGCACGTGAGCAGTTCTTC
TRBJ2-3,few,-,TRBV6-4,CASSGGTDTDTQYF,TGTGCCAGCAGCGGAGGAACAGATACAGATACGCAGTATTTT
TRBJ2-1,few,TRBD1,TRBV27,CASSGQGIGFYNEQFF,TGTGCCAGCAGTGGACAGGGGATAGGGTTTTACAATGAGCAGTTCTTC
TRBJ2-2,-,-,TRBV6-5,CASSYSGPYTGELFF,TGTGCCAGCAGTTACTCCGGGCCTTACACCGGGGAGCTGTTTTTT
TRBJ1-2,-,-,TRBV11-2,CASSLAYLGYTF,TGTGCCAGCAGCTTAGCGTATCTTGGCTACACCTTC
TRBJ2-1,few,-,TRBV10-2,CASSQRENEQFF,TGCGCCAGCAGCCAACGGGAGAATGAGCAGTTCTTC
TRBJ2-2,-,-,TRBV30,CAWRGASPTGELFF,TGTGCCTGGAGAGGGGCCTCTCCCACCGGGGAGCTGTTTTTT
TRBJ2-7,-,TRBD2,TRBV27,CASSWTSGPYEQYF,TGTGCCAGCAGTTGGACTAGCGGACCCTACGAGCAGTACTTC
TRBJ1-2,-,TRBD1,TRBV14,CASSRQGFDGYTF,TGTGCCAGCAGCCGACAGGGTTTCGATGGCTACACCTTC
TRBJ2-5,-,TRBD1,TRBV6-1,CASSKSGTGAETQYF,TGTGCCAGCAGTAAATCCGGGACAGGGGCAGAGACCCAGTACTTC
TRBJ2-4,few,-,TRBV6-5,CASKAGDRNIQYF,TGTGCCAGCAAAGCCGGGGACCGAAACATTCAGTACTTC
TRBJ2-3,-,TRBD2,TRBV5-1,CASNSLLAGGRTDTQYF,TGCGCCAGCAACAGCCTCCTAGCGGGGGGGCGCACAGATACGCAGTATTTT
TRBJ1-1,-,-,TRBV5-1,CASSSQPTDTEAFF,TGCGCCAGCAGCTCCCAACCGACAGACACTGAAGCTTTCTTT
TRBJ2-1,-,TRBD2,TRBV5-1,CASRSREGNEQFF,TGCGCCAGCCGCTCGAGGGAGGGGAATGAGCAGTTCTTC
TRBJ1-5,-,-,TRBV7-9,CASSGGRVQPQHF,TGTGCCAGCAGCGGGGGCCGGGTCCAGCCCCAGCATTTT
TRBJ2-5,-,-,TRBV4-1,CASSLQGWREETQYF,TGCGCCAGCAGCCTACAGGGTTGGAGAGAAGAGACCCAGTACTTC
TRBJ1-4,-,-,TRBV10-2,CASSETLTNEKLFF,TGCGCCAGCAGTGAGACCTTAACTAATGAAAAACTGTTTTTT
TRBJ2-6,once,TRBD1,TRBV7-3,CASSLQGASGANVLTF,TGTGCCAGCAGCTTACAGGGGGCCTCTGGGGCCAACGTCCTGACTTTC
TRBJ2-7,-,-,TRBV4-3,CASSQEGWVGEQYF,TGCGCCAGCAGCCAAGAAGGGTGGGTGGGTGAGCAGTACTTC
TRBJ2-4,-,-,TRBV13,CASRRGIEKNIQYF,TGTGCCAGCAGACGGGGGATCGAAAAAAACATTCAGTACTTC
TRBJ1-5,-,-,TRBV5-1,CASSLSPDQPQHF,TGCGCCAGCAGCTTGTCGCCGGATCAGCCCCAGCATTTT
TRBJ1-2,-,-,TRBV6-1,CASSAGFIAQGYTF,TGTGCCAGCAGTGCCGGGTTCATAGCTCAGGGCTACACCTTC
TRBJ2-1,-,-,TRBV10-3,CAIKTYSSNEQFF,TGTGCCATCAAGACGTACTCTTCCAATGAGCAGTTCTTC
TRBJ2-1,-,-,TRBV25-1,CASRGMDRYNGQFF,TGTGCCAGCAGGGGGATGGACCGCTACAATGGGCAGTTCTTC
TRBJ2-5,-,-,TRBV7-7,CASSYPGGTQYF,TGTGCCAGCAGCTACCCCGGCGGGACCCAGTACTTC
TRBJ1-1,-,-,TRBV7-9,CASSLSSRVGGEAFF,TGTGCCAGCAGCTTAAGCTCTAGGGTTGGGGGTGAAGCTTTCTTT
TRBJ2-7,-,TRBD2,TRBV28,CASSPQDPGGYEQYF,TGTGCCAGCAGTCCTCAGGACCCGGGGGGGTACGAGCAGTACTTC
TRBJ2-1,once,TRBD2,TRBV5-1,CASSWVPGLARTEQFF,TGCGCCAGCAGCTGGGTCCCGGGACTAGCTAGGACTGAGCAGTTCTTC
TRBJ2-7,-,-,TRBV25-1,CASPPDSSYEQYF,TGTGCCAGCCCCCCGGACAGCTCCTACGAGCAGTACTTC
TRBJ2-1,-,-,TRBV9,CASSRRVLDEQFF,TGTGCCAGCAGCCGGCGGGTCCTGGATGAGCAGTTCTTC
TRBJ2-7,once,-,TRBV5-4,CASSLGPESSLYEQYF,TGTGCCAGCAGCTTGGGTCCAGAAAGCAGCCTATACGAGCAGTACTTC
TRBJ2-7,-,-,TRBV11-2,CASSSHRTYEQYF,TGTGCCAGCAGTTCTCACAGGACCTACGAGCAGTACTTC
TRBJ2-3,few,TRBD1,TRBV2,CASTLKGTGTDTQYF,TGTGCCAGCACCCTCAAAGGGACAGGCACAGATACGCAGTATTTT
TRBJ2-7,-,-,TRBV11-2,CASSLAGSSYEQYF,TGTGCCAGCAGCTTAGCGGGGAGCTCCTACGAGCAGTACTTC